This is a list of T cell receptor beta chains from one sample in a study of beta chain features in type 1 diabetes. Some clones are missing from TCRdb's copy, which holds only in-frame ones; the method was immunoSEQ multiplex PCR. Found here are roughly 240,000 clones, around 22% of them singletons; the top ten hold 0.012%. Sequenced sample: naive CD4+ T cells from blood. The receptors stem from a woman in her twenties or thirties with type 1 diabetes. CDR3s include the opening cysteine and the closing phenylalanine or tryptophan. The order of the fields is D gene, V gene, J gene, clone size, CDR3 DNA, CDR3 protein. The D gene is left open where the match is weak. The size field is filled for only some rows; it gives once, few, many or a size class.

D gene: -
V gene: TRBV2
J gene: TRBJ1-2
clone size: -
CDR3 DNA: TGTGCCAGCAGTGAACTACTTTCGGGGGTCAGCTACACCTTC
CDR3 protein: CASSELLSGVSYTF

D gene: TRBD2
V gene: TRBV9
J gene: TRBJ2-7
clone size: few
CDR3 DNA: TGTGCCAGCAGCGCCGGGACTAGCGGGTTCTACGAGCAGTACTTC
CDR3 protein: CASSAGTSGFYEQYF

D gene: -
V gene: TRBV6-5
J gene: TRBJ2-1
clone size: few
CDR3 DNA: TGTGCCAGCAGTTACTCGCCAGGAAAGTACAATGAGCAGTTCTTC
CDR3 protein: CASSYSPGKYNEQFF

D gene: -
V gene: TRBV6-4
J gene: TRBJ2-2
clone size: once
CDR3 DNA: TGTGCCAGCATAGTGGGAGTAAACACCGGGGAGCTGTTTTTT
CDR3 protein: CASIVGVNTGELFF

D gene: -
V gene: TRBV18
J gene: TRBJ1-2
clone size: -
CDR3 DNA: TGTGCCAGCTCACCGGGAGGAAGCTATGGCTACACCTTC
CDR3 protein: CASSPGGSYGYTF

D gene: TRBD1
V gene: TRBV9
J gene: TRBJ2-3
clone size: -
CDR3 DNA: TGTGCCAGCAGCGGTGTATGGGACAGGTTATCCACAGATACGCAGTATTTT
CDR3 protein: CASSGVWDRLSTDTQYF

D gene: TRBD1
V gene: TRBV18
J gene: TRBJ2-4
clone size: few
CDR3 DNA: TGTGCCAGCTCACCCCCGGGACAGTCGGAAAACATTCAGTACTTC
CDR3 protein: CASSPPGQSENIQYF

D gene: -
V gene: TRBV12-5
J gene: TRBJ2-1
clone size: few
CDR3 DNA: TGTGCTAGTGGTTCGTTGGACTGGTCCTCCTACAATGAGCAGTTCTTC
CDR3 protein: CASGSLDWSSYNEQFF

D gene: TRBD1
V gene: TRBV5-4
J gene: TRBJ1-1
clone size: -
CDR3 DNA: TGTGCCAGCAGCTTGGTGGACAGGGACACTGAAGCTTTCTTT
CDR3 protein: CASSLVDRDTEAFF

D gene: -
V gene: TRBV7-2
J gene: TRBJ2-3
clone size: -
CDR3 DNA: TGTGCCAGCAGCCTTAGGCTAGTCGTGGATACGCAGTATTTT
CDR3 protein: CASSLRLVVDTQYF

D gene: -
V gene: TRBV21-1
J gene: TRBJ2-1
clone size: few
CDR3 DNA: TGTGCCGGACAGGGTCGGGCTGATGAGCAGTTCTTC
CDR3 protein: CAGQGRADEQFF

D gene: TRBD2
V gene: TRBV5-1
J gene: TRBJ2-1
clone size: -
CDR3 DNA: TGCGCCAGCAGCTTGGGGACTAGCGGGAAGATCTCCTACAATGAGCAGTTCTTC
CDR3 protein: CASSLGTSGKISYNEQFF

D gene: TRBD2
V gene: TRBV4-2
J gene: TRBJ2-2
clone size: few
CDR3 DNA: TGTGCCAGCAGCCACTCCCCGGGGGGGGCTCGTCGGGAGCTGTTTTTT
CDR3 protein: CASSHSPGGARRELFF

D gene: TRBD2
V gene: TRBV5-1
J gene: TRBJ2-5
clone size: -
CDR3 DNA: TGCGCCAGCAGCTTGGGAACTAGCGGGAGTGAAGAGACCCAGTACTTC
CDR3 protein: CASSLGTSGSEETQYF

D gene: -
V gene: TRBV13
J gene: TRBJ1-2
clone size: -
CDR3 DNA: TGTGCCAGCAGCTTGGAGCTAAACTATGGCTACACCTTC
CDR3 protein: CASSLELNYGYTF

D gene: TRBD2
V gene: TRBV18
J gene: TRBJ2-1
clone size: few
CDR3 DNA: TGTGCCAGCTCAGTAGCGGGAGGATTTGACAATGAGCAGTTCTTC
CDR3 protein: CASSVAGGFDNEQFF

D gene: TRBD1
V gene: TRBV27
J gene: TRBJ2-7
clone size: -
CDR3 DNA: TGTGCCAGCAAATCCGACAGGGACGCATCCTACGAGCAGTACTTC
CDR3 protein: CASKSDRDASYEQYF

D gene: TRBD2
V gene: TRBV6-4
J gene: TRBJ2-3
clone size: few
CDR3 DNA: TGTGCCAGCAGTGAACTAGCGGGAGGTATCACAGATACGCAGTATTTT
CDR3 protein: CASSELAGGITDTQYF

D gene: -
V gene: TRBV18
J gene: TRBJ2-5
clone size: -
CDR3 DNA: TGTGCCAGCTCACCGCGGAGTCCCCCCGTACAAGAGACCCAGTACTTC
CDR3 protein: CASSPRSPPVQETQYF

D gene: -
V gene: TRBV5-6
J gene: TRBJ2-7
clone size: -
CDR3 DNA: TGTGCCAGCAGCTTGGATGCGGGACGTATCTACGAGCAGTACTTC
CDR3 protein: CASSLDAGRIYEQYF

D gene: TRBD2
V gene: TRBV4-1
J gene: TRBJ2-7
clone size: few
CDR3 DNA: TGCGCCAGCAGCCAAGCGGGAGGCGCCTACGAGCAGTACTTC
CDR3 protein: CASSQAGGAYEQYF

D gene: TRBD1
V gene: TRBV28
J gene: TRBJ1-4
clone size: once
CDR3 DNA: TGTGCCAGCAGTGACAGGGTATACGAAAAACTGTTTTTT
CDR3 protein: CASSDRVYEKLFF

D gene: TRBD1
V gene: TRBV18
J gene: TRBJ2-5
clone size: few
CDR3 DNA: TGTGCCAGCTCATCGACAGGGGACCTCGAGACCCAGTACTTC
CDR3 protein: CASSSTGDLETQYF

D gene: TRBD1
V gene: TRBV19
J gene: TRBJ2-1
clone size: few
CDR3 DNA: TGTGCCAGTATCTCAGACAGGGCCAGTGAGCAGTTCTTC
CDR3 protein: CASISDRASEQFF

D gene: TRBD1
V gene: TRBV9
J gene: TRBJ2-1
clone size: few
CDR3 DNA: TGTGCCAGCAGCGCCGGACAGGTAGCCTTCAATGAGCAGTTCTTC
CDR3 protein: CASSAGQVAFNEQFF

D gene: -
V gene: TRBV25-1
J gene: TRBJ1-2
clone size: -
CDR3 DNA: TGTGCCAGCAGTATGGGGGGTCATGGCTACACCTTC
CDR3 protein: CASSMGGHGYTF

D gene: TRBD2
V gene: TRBV10-1
J gene: TRBJ2-3
clone size: few
CDR3 DNA: TGCGCCAGCAGTGAAAACAGACTAGCGGGGACAGATACGCAGTATTTT
CDR3 protein: CASSENRLAGTDTQYF

D gene: -
V gene: TRBV29-1
J gene: TRBJ2-6
clone size: -
CDR3 DNA: TGCAGCGTTGGAGGTATCGGGCAGGGTGCTGGGGCCAACGTCCTGACTTTC
CDR3 protein: CSVGGIGQGAGANVLTF

D gene: TRBD2
V gene: TRBV30
J gene: TRBJ2-5
clone size: few
CDR3 DNA: TGTGCCTGGAGTGTACTAGCGGGAGTAGAGACCCAGTACTTC
CDR3 protein: CAWSVLAGVETQYF

D gene: -
V gene: TRBV28
J gene: TRBJ2-7
clone size: few
CDR3 DNA: TGTGCCAGCAGAGCACGGACGGAGATGGGAGCCTACGAGCAGTACTTC
CDR3 protein: CASRARTEMGAYEQYF

D gene: -
V gene: TRBV19
J gene: TRBJ1-5
clone size: -
CDR3 DNA: TGTGCCACCAAGGGAGGCGCCAATCAGCCCCAGCATTTT
CDR3 protein: CATKGGANQPQHF

D gene: -
V gene: TRBV30
J gene: TRBJ1-1
clone size: few
CDR3 DNA: TGTGCCTGGAGAGTACAACACAACACTGAAGCTTTCTTT
CDR3 protein: CAWRVQHNTEAFF

D gene: TRBD2
V gene: TRBV11-2
J gene: TRBJ2-7
clone size: few
CDR3 DNA: TGTGCCAGCAGCCTGGGACTACCCCGCTCCTACGAGCAGTACTTC
CDR3 protein: CASSLGLPRSYEQYF

D gene: TRBD2
V gene: TRBV15
J gene: TRBJ2-7
clone size: once
CDR3 DNA: TGTGCCACCAGCAGAGGTTCGATAGCGGGGGCCTACGAGCAGTACTTC
CDR3 protein: CATSRGSIAGAYEQYF

D gene: -
V gene: TRBV28
J gene: TRBJ1-2
clone size: -
CDR3 DNA: TGTGCCAGCAGTTTCCACAGCTATGGCTACACCTTC
CDR3 protein: CASSFHSYGYTF

D gene: TRBD2
V gene: TRBV5-1
J gene: TRBJ2-7
clone size: few
CDR3 DNA: TGCGCCAGCAGCGGTCAAGGACTAGCCTACGAGCAGTACTTC
CDR3 protein: CASSGQGLAYEQYF

D gene: TRBD2
V gene: TRBV9
J gene: TRBJ2-2
clone size: -
CDR3 DNA: TGTGCCAGCAGCCACCGGGGGACTAGCGGCGACACCGGGGAGCTGTTTTTT
CDR3 protein: CASSHRGTSGDTGELFF

D gene: -
V gene: TRBV29-1
J gene: TRBJ1-2
clone size: -
CDR3 DNA: TGCAGCGTTGAAGACGGGAAGACTGGCTACACCTTC
CDR3 protein: CSVEDGKTGYTF

D gene: -
V gene: TRBV4-2
J gene: TRBJ1-5
clone size: -
CDR3 DNA: TGTGCCAGCAGCTCCTCGGAGGGCAATCAGCCCCAGCATTTT
CDR3 protein: CASSSSEGNQPQHF

D gene: TRBD1
V gene: TRBV18
J gene: TRBJ1-1
clone size: few
CDR3 DNA: TGTGCCAGCTCGCCCGGGACAGGGGGATTCGACACTGAAGCTTTCTTT
CDR3 protein: CASSPGTGGFDTEAFF

D gene: -
V gene: TRBV6-1
J gene: TRBJ2-2
clone size: few
CDR3 DNA: TGTGCCAGCAGGGTAGGGGACACCGGGGAGCTGTTTTTT
CDR3 protein: CASRVGDTGELFF

D gene: TRBD1
V gene: TRBV9
J gene: TRBJ2-5
clone size: few
CDR3 DNA: TGTGCCAGCAGCGCGACAGGGACCCTGGGTGAGACCCAGTACTTC
CDR3 protein: CASSATGTLGETQYF

D gene: TRBD1
V gene: TRBV30
J gene: TRBJ2-3
clone size: once
CDR3 DNA: TGTGCCTGGAGTGTACAGGGGATCGGCACAGATACGCAGTATTTT
CDR3 protein: CAWSVQGIGTDTQYF

D gene: TRBD1
V gene: TRBV9
J gene: TRBJ2-1
clone size: -
CDR3 DNA: TGTGCCAGCAGCGTAGGACAGGGGTCGTATGAGCAGTTCTTC
CDR3 protein: CASSVGQGSYEQFF

D gene: -
V gene: TRBV29-1
J gene: TRBJ1-3
clone size: few
CDR3 DNA: TGCAGCGTTGAAAGACAGACTGGAAACACCATATATTTT
CDR3 protein: CSVERQTGNTIYF

D gene: TRBD1
V gene: TRBV29-1
J gene: TRBJ1-1
clone size: few
CDR3 DNA: TGCAGCCATCTCCGGGACAGGGGGACTGAAGCTTTCTTT
CDR3 protein: CSHLRDRGTEAFF

D gene: -
V gene: TRBV28
J gene: TRBJ2-7
clone size: -
CDR3 DNA: TGTGCCAGCAGTCCCTATAAGGCGGGAAACGAGCAGTACTTC
CDR3 protein: CASSPYKAGNEQYF

D gene: -
V gene: TRBV18
J gene: TRBJ2-7
clone size: -
CDR3 DNA: TGTGCCAGCTCACCAAATCCTACAGGGATCTCCTACGAGCAGTACTTC
CDR3 protein: CASSPNPTGISYEQYF

D gene: TRBD1
V gene: TRBV7-9
J gene: TRBJ1-2
clone size: few
CDR3 DNA: TGTGCCACACAGGGGAACGGTGGCTACACCTTC
CDR3 protein: CATQGNGGYTF